Here is one T cell receptor (beta chain) with its context. A read error is possible here, since a much larger clone lies one base away. It was unsorted whole blood that yielded blood RNA, and germline DNA was also extracted. Preoperatively, approximately 4 milliliters of peripheral blood were collected. The V gene lost 3 bases and the J gene lost 4 bases, with 16 bases spanning the gap. CDR1 SQVTM and CDR2 ANQGSEA come from the germline V gene. The CDR3 sequence is 15 residues long. The entry originates in a study of tumor-infiltrating lymphocytes in primary liver carcinoma. About the study: The patients had histopathologically diagnosed primary liver carcinoma, and their disease was treated by surgical resection. Sample yields of productive TCRbeta reads, ranging from roughly 3.65 to 7.13 million, were similar across tissue types.

From approximately 0.5 ug of total RNA, TCR beta-specific cDNA was reverse-transcribed using a constant-region primer. Slightly modified ARM-PCR served as the procedure for the TCR beta libraries. These libraries came from three rounds of nested multiplex PCR. For approximately 11 cycles apiece, the opening two PCR rounds ran with TRBV1-TRBV30 forward primers and a C-beta reverse primer. TCRdb redid the calling of the multiplex PCR reads with MiXCR, one entry per CDR3 protein. The sample records around 170,000 distinct CDR3 sequences, 50% to 75% being singletons. The rearrangement joins TRBV29-1 to TRBJ2-1; D unclear. The receptor was isolated from a man aged 40-55 years with primary liver carcinoma and hepatitis B virus infection. Source material: peripheral blood. CDR3 bases: TGCAGCGTTGATGATCGGGCGGTTGGATACAATGAGCAGTTCTTC. Translated, it gives CSVDDRAVGYNEQFF.